The sequence of this TCR beta chain was determined in a study of human T cells and chemical hapten exposure. Turning to the study itself: Across the whole study, which lasted roughly five months, patients were given diphenylcyclopropenone on the scalp once a week. Notes on the study in general: Compared to controls, expanded TCRs made significantly more large clusters of similar CDR3s. Patch test scores rose with PT1 expanded TCR counts, a positive correlation.

Concerning this clonotype itself: Its specificity is not known.

Sample time point: patch test 3, about 24 weeks after DPC sensitization. Treatment described: therapeutic diphenylcyclopropenone sensitization with weekly scalp DPC. V lost 5 bases and J 8 bases, leaving 18 bases between the germline ends. The CDR3 runs to 15 residues. Germline CDR1 reads SGHVS; CDR2 reads FNYEAQ. MiXCR was run by TCRdb on the RACE reads, yielding one entry per CDR3 protein. The table shows 100,000 to 150,000 distinct CDR3 sequences, with around 11% occurring only once. Sequenced here: whole blood, sampled in connection with sensitization to the hapten diphenylcyclopropenone (DPC). The rearrangement joins TRBV7-6 to TRBJ1-4; possible D gene TRBD1, 5 bases. This TCR derives from a woman aged 50 to 65 with alopecia areata. Some clones in this sample may be carry-over from other donors' samples. This CDR3 is CASSLSQGSGEKLFF. The CDR3 DNA is TGTGCCAGCAGCCTCTCCCAGGGTTCAGGAGAAAAACTGTTTTTT.